This TCR beta chain comes out of a study of identical twins. The CDR3 runs 15 residues. J gave up 5 bases and V 1 base, and 6 bases lay outside the gene matches. Template switching (which added a universal primer site) was used, and cDNA carried unique molecular identifiers. TCRdb re-called the 5' RACE reads with MiXCR, one entry per CDR3 protein. The sample lists over 200,000 distinct CDR3 sequences, about 10% occurring once. This clonotype was observed at least ten times. Its specificity is not known. The donor group consisted entirely of healthy Caucasians. Findings and limits, study-wide: Twins shared beta out-of-frame sequences in excess, but this excess was weaker. Out-of-frame TCR alpha sharing observed in monozygotic twins exceeded model estimates.

The chain recombines TRBV5-7 with TRBJ2-1, with 7 positions matching TRBD2. TRBV5-7 is recorded as an ORF, its role being uncertain. Sequencing input: memory T cells sorted from blood. The TCR comes from a man between 45 and 60 years old in good health. In DNA form, the CDR3 reads TGTGCCAGCAGCTTGACCCTAGCGGATCACAATGAGCAGTTCTTC. Protein: CASSLTLADHNEQFF.